A few counts support the clone carrying this T cell receptor (beta chain). Its specificity is unknown. This CDR3 has 14 residues. Germline V gives CDR1 DFQATT, CDR2 SNEGSKA (reference sequence). With V trimmed by 2 bases and J by 2 bases, 3 bases remained unmatched. The record originates from a study of post-analysis software for immune sequencing data. Carried by the TCR beta cDNA libraries were unique molecular identifiers. From the PCR reads, TCRdb called clonotypes with MiXCR, one entry per CDR3 protein. The table shows 650,000 to 900,000 distinct CDR3 sequences, with roughly 50% occurring only once. Findings and caveats of the study: Roughly 5 TRBV segments, TRBV5-6, TRBV5-1 and TRBV20-1 among them, were found more frequent in patients than controls. Clustering by F measure revealed strong co-clustering among samples prepared together in one batch.

The TCR comes from a girl aged 10-17 years with multiple sclerosis. The chain is built from TRBV20-1 and TRBJ2-1, with 7 bases identical to TRBD2. The sample taken for sequencing was blood. The CDR3 DNA follows: TGCAGTGCTAGAATGCGGGGGACCTACAATGAGCAGTTCTTC. This codes for CSARMRGTYNEQFF.